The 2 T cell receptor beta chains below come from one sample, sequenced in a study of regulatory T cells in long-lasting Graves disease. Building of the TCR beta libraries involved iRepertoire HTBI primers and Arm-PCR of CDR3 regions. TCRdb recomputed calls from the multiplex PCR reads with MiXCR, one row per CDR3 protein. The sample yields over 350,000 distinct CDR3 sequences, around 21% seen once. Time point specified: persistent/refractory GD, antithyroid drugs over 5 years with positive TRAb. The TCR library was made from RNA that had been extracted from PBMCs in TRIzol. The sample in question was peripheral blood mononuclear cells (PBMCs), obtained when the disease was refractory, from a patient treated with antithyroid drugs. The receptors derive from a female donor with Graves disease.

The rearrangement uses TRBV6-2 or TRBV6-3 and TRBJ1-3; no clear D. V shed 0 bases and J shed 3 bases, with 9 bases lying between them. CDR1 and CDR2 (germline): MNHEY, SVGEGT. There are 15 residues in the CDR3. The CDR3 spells CASSYSAPGGNTIYF. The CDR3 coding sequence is TGTGCCAGCAGTTACTCGGCACCGGGTGGAAACACCATATATTTT.

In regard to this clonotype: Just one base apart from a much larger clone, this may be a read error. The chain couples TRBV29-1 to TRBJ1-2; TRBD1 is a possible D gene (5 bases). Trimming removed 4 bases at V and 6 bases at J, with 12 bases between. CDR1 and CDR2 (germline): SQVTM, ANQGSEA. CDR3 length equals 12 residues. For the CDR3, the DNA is TGCAGCGTTGTCCAGCGGGGCCATGGCTACACCTTC. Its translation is CSVVQRGHGYTF.